This TCR beta chain was sequenced during a study of Graves' ophthalmopathy and Graves' hyperthyroidism. Study-wide findings and caveats: In predicting ophthalmopathy progression, the model reached about 71% sensitivity and around 72% specificity. A model built from 13 signatures distinguished ophthalmopathy from stable hyperthyroidism with 87.88% sensitivity and 81.08% specificity.

Per the germline V gene, CDR1 is LNHDA and CDR2 is SQIVND (reference sequence). The CDR3 covers 16 residues. V dropped 4 bases and J dropped 0 bases, with 13 bases sitting between them. Investigators amplified TCR beta CDR3 regions from RNA transcripts. An opening RT-PCR round employed HTBI primers and preceded a second-round multiplex PCR. MiXCR, applied by TCRdb to the multiplex PCR reads, yields one record per CDR3 protein. This table holds around 600,000 distinct CDR3 sequences, 35% to 50% found once. Comment on this clonotype: Its antigen is unknown.

Those donors who had ophthalmopathy presented with moderate-to-severe activity, a CAS of ≥3, a NOSPECS of ≥4 and a duration under 3 months. Around 9.9 ml of fresh blood yielded the PBMCs by density gradient. The TCR sequence derives from an adult man with Graves' ophthalmopathy. The chain is built from TRBV19 and TRBJ1-5; D might be TRBD1 (6 bases). The specimen was peripheral blood. DNA for the CDR3: TGTGCCAGTAGTAGGAACAGGGCTATTAGCAATCAGCCCCAGCATTTT. Translating it yields CASSRNRAISNQPQHF.